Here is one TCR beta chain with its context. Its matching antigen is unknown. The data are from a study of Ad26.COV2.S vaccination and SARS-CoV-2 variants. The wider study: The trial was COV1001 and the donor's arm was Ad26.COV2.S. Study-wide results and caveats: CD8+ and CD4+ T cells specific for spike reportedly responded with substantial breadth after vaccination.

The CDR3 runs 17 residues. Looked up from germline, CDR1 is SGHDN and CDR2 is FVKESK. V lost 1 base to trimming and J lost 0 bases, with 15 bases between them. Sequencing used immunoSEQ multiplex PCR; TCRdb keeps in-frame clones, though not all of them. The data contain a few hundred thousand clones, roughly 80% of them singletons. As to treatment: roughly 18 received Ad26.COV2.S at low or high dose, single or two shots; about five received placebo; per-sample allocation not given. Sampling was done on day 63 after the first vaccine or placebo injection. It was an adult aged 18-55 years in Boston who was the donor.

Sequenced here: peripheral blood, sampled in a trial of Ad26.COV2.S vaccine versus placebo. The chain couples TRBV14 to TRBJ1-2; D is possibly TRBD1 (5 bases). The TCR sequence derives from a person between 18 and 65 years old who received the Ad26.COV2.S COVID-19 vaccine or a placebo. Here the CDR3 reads CASSQVAGALPNYGYTF. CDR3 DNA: TGTGCCAGCAGCCAAGTAGCCGGGGCGCTACCTAACTATGGCTACACCTTC.